This record covers a single T cell receptor (beta chain). Antigen: not known. The source of the sample is a study of shared clonotypes between healthy human individuals. The table came from immunoSEQ multiplex PCR; TCRdb's copy has only in-frame clones and leaves some out. The table lists about 2.4 million clones, under 95% of them singletons. The CDR3 has 14 residues. Trimming stripped 6 bases from V and 1 base from J, with 9 bases between. From germline, CDR1 is SGHAT and CDR2 FQNNGV. Study findings and constraints: The sampled material consisted only of blood, and tissue repertoires are likely to differ. Against clonotypes common to all four donors, non-shared ones had lower generation probabilities. An effect of sequencing depth on clonotype sharing among donors was expected.

Input material: naive CD4+ T cells from PBMCs. Noted subset: CD45RA+ positively selected. This clonotype was obtained from a man between 18 and 35 years old in good health. Some clones in this sample may be carry-over from other donors' samples. The V gene is TRBV11-2, the J gene TRBJ2-2, with D tentatively TRBD1 (5 bases). The CDR3 is CASSPDKNTGELFF. The CDR3 DNA reads TGTGCCAGCAGTCCGGACAAGAACACCGGGGAGCTGTTTTTT.